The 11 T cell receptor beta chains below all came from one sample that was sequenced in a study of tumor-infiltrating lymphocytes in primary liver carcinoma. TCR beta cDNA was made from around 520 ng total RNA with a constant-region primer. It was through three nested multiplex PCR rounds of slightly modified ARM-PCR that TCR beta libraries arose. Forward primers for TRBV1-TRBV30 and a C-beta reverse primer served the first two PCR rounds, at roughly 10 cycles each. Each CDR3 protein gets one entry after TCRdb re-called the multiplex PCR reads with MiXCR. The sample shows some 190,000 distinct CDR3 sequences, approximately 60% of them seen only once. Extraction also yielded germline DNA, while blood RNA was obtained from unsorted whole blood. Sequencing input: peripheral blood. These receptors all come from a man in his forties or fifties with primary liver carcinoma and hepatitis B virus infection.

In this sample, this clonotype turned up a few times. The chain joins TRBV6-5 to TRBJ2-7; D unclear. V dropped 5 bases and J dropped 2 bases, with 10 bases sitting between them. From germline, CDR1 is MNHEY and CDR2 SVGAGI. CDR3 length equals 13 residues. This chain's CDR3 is CASSGSRAYEQYF. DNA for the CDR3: TGTGCCAGCAGTGGCTCACGGGCCTACGAGCAGTACTTC.

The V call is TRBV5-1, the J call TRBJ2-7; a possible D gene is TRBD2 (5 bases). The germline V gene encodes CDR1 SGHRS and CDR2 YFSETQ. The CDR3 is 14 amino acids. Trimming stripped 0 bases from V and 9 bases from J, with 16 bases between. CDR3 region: CASSLGEGNEVQYF. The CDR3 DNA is TGCGCCAGCAGCTTGGGAGAGGGAAATGAGGTGCAGTACTTC.

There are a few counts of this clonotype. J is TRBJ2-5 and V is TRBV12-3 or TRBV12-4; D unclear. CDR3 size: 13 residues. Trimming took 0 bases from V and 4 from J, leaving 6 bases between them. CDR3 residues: CASSLALRETQYF. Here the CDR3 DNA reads TGTGCCAGCAGTTTAGCGCTAAGAGAGACCCAGTACTTC.

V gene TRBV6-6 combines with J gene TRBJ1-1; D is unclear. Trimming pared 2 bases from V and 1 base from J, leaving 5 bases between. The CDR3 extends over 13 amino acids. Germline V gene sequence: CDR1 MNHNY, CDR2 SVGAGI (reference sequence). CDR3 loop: CASSYDRNTEAFF. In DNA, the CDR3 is TGTGCCAGCAGTTACGATCGGAACACTGAAGCTTTCTTT.

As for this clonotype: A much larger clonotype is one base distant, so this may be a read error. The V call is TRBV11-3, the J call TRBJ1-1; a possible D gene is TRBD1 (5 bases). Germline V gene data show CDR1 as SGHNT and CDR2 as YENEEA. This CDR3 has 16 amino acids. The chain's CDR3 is CASSFLATETTRSFRF. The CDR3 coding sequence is TGTGCCAGCAGCTTCCTGGCGACAGAGACAACTAGAAGCTTTAGGTTT.

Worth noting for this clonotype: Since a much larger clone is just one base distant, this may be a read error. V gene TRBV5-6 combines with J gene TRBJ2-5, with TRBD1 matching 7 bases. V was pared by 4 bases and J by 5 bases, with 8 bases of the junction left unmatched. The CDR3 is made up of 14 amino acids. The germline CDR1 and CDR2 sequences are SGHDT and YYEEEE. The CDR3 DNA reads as TGTGCCAGCAGCCTGAACAGGGGTAGGGAGACCCAGTACTTC. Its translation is CASSLNRGRETQYF.

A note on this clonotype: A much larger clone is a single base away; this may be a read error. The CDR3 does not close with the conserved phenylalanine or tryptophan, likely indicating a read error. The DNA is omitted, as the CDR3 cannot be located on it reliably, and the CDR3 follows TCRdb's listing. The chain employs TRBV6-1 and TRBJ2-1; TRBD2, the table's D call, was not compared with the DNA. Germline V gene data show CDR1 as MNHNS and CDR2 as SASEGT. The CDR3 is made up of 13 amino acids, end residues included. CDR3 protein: CASTLTGGTSRHL.

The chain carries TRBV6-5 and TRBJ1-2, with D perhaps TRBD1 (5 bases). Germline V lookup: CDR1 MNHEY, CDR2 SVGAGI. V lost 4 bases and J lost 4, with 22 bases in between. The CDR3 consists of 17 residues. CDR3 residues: CASSSAASGRSAYGYTF. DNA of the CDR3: TGTGCCAGCAGTTCGGCAGCTTCAGGGAGGTCGGCCTATGGCTACACCTTC.

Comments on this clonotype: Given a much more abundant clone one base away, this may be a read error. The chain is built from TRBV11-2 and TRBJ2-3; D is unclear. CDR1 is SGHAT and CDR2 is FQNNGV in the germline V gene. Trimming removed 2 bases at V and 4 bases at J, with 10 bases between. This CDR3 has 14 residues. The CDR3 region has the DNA TGTGCCAGCAGCTTAATGTGGTCCCCAGATACGCAGTATTTT. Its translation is CASSLMWSPDTQYF.

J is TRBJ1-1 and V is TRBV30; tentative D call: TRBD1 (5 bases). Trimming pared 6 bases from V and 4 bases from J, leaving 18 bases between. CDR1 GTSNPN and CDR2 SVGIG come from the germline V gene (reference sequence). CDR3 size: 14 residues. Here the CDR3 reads CACPNGGRGTEAFF. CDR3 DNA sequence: TGTGCCTGCCCCAACGGGGGTAGGGGCACTGAAGCTTTCTTT.

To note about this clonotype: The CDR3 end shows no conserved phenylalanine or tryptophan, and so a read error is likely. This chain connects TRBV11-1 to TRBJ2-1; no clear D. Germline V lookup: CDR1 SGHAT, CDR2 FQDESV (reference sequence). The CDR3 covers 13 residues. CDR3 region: CTSSHLGYNEQFL. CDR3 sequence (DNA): TGTACCAGCAGCCATCTGGGCTACAATGAGCAGTTCTTG.